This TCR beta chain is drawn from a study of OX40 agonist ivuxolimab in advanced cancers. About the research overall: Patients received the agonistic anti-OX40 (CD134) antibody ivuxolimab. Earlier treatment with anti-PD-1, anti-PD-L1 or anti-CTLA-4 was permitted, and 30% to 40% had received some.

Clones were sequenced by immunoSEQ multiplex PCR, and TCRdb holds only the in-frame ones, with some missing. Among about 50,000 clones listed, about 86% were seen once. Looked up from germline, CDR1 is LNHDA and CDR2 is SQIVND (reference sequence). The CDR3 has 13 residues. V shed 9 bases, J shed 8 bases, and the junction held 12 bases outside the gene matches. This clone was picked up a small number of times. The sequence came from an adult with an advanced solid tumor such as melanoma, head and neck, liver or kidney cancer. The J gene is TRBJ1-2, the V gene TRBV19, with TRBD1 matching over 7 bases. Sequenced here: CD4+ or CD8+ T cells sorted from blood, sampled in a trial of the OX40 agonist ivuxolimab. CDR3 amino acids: CASGTKGALGYTF. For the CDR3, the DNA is TGTGCCAGCGGGACTAAGGGGGCCTTGGGCTACACCTTC. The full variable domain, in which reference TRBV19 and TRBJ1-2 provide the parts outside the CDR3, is DGGITQSPKYLFRKEGQNVTLSCEQNLNHDAMYWYRQDPGQGLRLIYYSQIVNDFQKGDIAEGYSVSREKKESFPLTVTSAQKNPTAFYLCASGTKGALGYTFGSGTRLTVV.